This T cell receptor (beta chain) came from a study of cytomegalovirus exposure and HLA in healthy donors. Study findings and constraints: Among the sequence variants, a highly shared cluster was likely an artifact of sequencing.

Turning to this clone: The antigen is unknown.

The CDR3 is 16 amino acids. CDR1 and CDR2 (germline): ENHRY, SYGVKD. Primers for the PCR totalled 60 Vbeta and 13 Jbeta. Libraries were prepared by immunoSEQ multiplex PCR; TCRdb keeps only in-frame clonotypes and omits some of them. The sample holds 90,000 or so clones, about four fifths seen once. The chain has TRBV10-3 and TRBJ2-5, with unresolved D. The tail of the sequence fits TRBJ2-7 better, so the J call may be wrong. The clonotype comes from a man aged 50-60 years in good health and CMV-seronegative. The sample taken for sequencing was PBMCs. In DNA, the CDR3 is TGTGCCATCAGTGAGTCTGAGGCTTCGGGTTACTACGAGCAGTACTTC. It specifies CAISESEASGYYEQYF.